The text below deals with one TCR beta chain. The source of the sample is a study of identical twins. The CDR3 extends over 15 amino acids. Trimming cost V 5 bases and J 1 base, with 14 bases left between them. TCRdb reprocessed the 5' RACE reads with MiXCR, giving one entry per CDR3 protein. Here the sample spans around 490,000 distinct CDR3 sequences, about 16% being singletons. These records were also assigned to another study, of yellow fever vaccine responses in identical twins.

J is TRBJ2-5 and V is TRBV12-3 or TRBV12-4; a possible D gene is TRBD1 (5 bases). The sequence was collected from a woman younger than 35 in good health. Material: CD4+ T cells sorted from blood. The CDR3 loop is CASSLKGFGQETQYF. The DNA of the CDR3 is TGTGCCAGCAGTCTCAAGGGGTTCGGCCAAGAGACCCAGTACTTC.